One and the same sample provided the 17 T cell receptor beta chains below, sequenced in a study of cytomegalovirus exposure and HLA in healthy donors. The study ran its PCR with 60 Vbeta and 13 Jbeta primers. The method was immunoSEQ multiplex PCR; TCRdb's version includes in-frame clones alone and lacks a portion of them. Altogether about 220,000 clones are present, roughly 83% being singletons, with the ten largest covering approximately 0.71%. Source material: PBMCs. The receptors here all came from a boy between 2 and 10 years old in good health and CMV-seronegative.

The rearrangement uses TRBV15 and TRBJ1-2; no definite D call. The V and J ends lost 0 bases and 5 bases respectively, with 13 bases between them. The CDR3 is 15 residues long. The germline V gene has CDR1 LNHNV and CDR2 YYDKDF (reference sequence). CDR3 amino acids: CATSREGGLTYGYTF. CDR3 bases: TGTGCCACCAGCAGAGAAGGAGGGCTTACATATGGCTACACCTTC.

On this clone: Other DNA sequences of this sample code for an identical CDR3. The rearrangement uses TRBV7-9 and TRBJ2-7; D gene ambiguous. This CDR3 spans 13 amino acids. Trimming stripped 0 bases from V and 4 bases from J, with 7 bases between. The V gene's germline CDR1 is SEHNR and CDR2 FQNEAQ (reference sequence). The CDR3 DNA sequence: TGTGCCAGCAGCTTAGCGGGCAAGTACGAGCAGTACTTC. Protein: CASSLAGKYEQYF.

Details on this clone: The junction differs from germline at one of its ends, possibly a read error. This sequence joins TRBV7-7 and TRBJ1-6; D gene uncertain. Germline CDR1 SSHAT, CDR2 FNYEAQ (reference sequence). The CDR3 length is 13 residues. The CDR3 here is CASSRERNSPLHF. The CDR3 nucleotides are TGTGCTAGCAGCCGGGAGAGGAATTCACCCCTCCACTTT.

This chain uses TRBV5-4 with TRBJ2-5; D perhaps matches TRBD1 (6 bases). This CDR3 spans 15 amino acids. Germline V gene lookup returns CDR1 SGHNT and CDR2 YYREEE (reference sequence). The V gene lost 2 bases and the J gene lost 3 bases, with 14 bases spanning the gap. The CDR3 nucleotides are TGTGCCAGCAGCTTAGATCGGACAGACAAAGAGACCCAGTACTTC. It codes for CASSLDRTDKETQYF.

This chain uses TRBV16 with TRBJ2-7, with D perhaps TRBD2 (7 bases). Germline loops: CDR1 KGHSY, CDR2 FQNENV. The V gene lost 0 bases and the J gene lost 4 bases, with 16 bases spanning the gap. This CDR3 has 16 residues. The CDR3 loop reads CASSQSGGPSRYEQYF. As DNA, the CDR3 is TGTGCCAGCAGCCAATCCGGGGGGCCATCCCGGTACGAGCAGTACTTC.

CDR3 bases: TGTGCCAGCAGCCAGTACCTCGGGACTAGCGGACCGAACACCGGGGAGCTGTTTTTT. This encodes CASSQYLGTSGPNTGELFF. V usage is TRBV14 and J usage is TRBJ2-2; 11 nucleotides agree with TRBD2. CDR1 and CDR2 (germline): SGHDN, FVKESK. With 3 bases clipped from V and 0 bases from J, the junction kept 9 bases outside the gene matches. CDR3 size: 19 residues. The full variable domain, with the rest looked up from reference TRBV14 and TRBJ2-2, is EAGVTQFPSHSVIEKGQTVTLRCDPISGHDNLYWYRRVMGKEIKFLLHFVKESKQDESGMPNNRFLAERTGGTYSTLKVQPAELEDSGVYFCASSQYLGTSGPNTGELFFGEGSRLTVL.

This sequence joins TRBV19 and TRBJ1-4; TRBD1 might be the D (6 bases). V lost 2 bases and J 5 bases, leaving 15 bases between the germline ends. Germline V CDR1 and CDR2: LNHDA, SQIVND (reference sequence). CDR3 length equals 16 residues. The chain's CDR3 is CASSIPPGQKNEKLFF. The CDR3 DNA follows: TGTGCCAGTAGTATACCGCCAGGACAGAAAAATGAAAAACTGTTTTTT.

The gene calls are TRBV4-1 and TRBJ2-5, with 8 bases fitting TRBD1. Per germline, CDR1 MGHRA and CDR2 YSYEKL. The CDR3 consists of 15 residues. V was pared by 1 base and J by 4 bases, with 5 bases of the junction left unmatched. The CDR3 region is CASSQARQGAETQYF. CDR3 sequence (DNA): TGCGCCAGCAGCCAAGCGAGGCAGGGGGCAGAGACCCAGTACTTC.

This clone was seen more than once but under ten times. The DNA for the CDR3 is TGTGCCAGCAGCTTGACATCGAACACTGAAGCTTTCTTT. Translated: CASSLTSNTEAFF. The chain employs TRBV5-4 and TRBJ1-1; no clear D gene. Germline V CDR1 and CDR2: SGHNT, YYREEE (reference sequence). The CDR3 loop spans 13 amino acids. V was pared by 1 base and J by 1 base, with 5 bases between.

The genes are TRBV19 and TRBJ1-2, with D possibly TRBD1 on 5 matching bases. V shed 4 bases and J shed 4 bases, with 16 bases lying between them. CDR1 LNHDA and CDR2 SQIVND come from the germline V gene (reference sequence). CDR3 length: 15 amino acids. CDR3 region: CASSTPGGNVYGYTF. The CDR3 bases are TGTGCCAGTAGTACCCCTGGGGGGAATGTCTATGGCTACACCTTC.

This rearrangement joins TRBV2 to TRBJ1-2; TRBD1 aligns across 7 bases. The CDR3 covers 12 residues. Germline V gene sequence: CDR1 SNHLY, CDR2 FYNNEI. V shed 8 bases and J 4 bases; nucleotides not matched to a gene: 4. CDR3 DNA sequence: TGTGCCAGCCTGGGGACAGCCTATGGCTACACCTTC. Translated, it gives CASLGTAYGYTF.

This rearrangement joins TRBV7-9 to TRBJ2-7; TRBD1 agrees at 7 bases. Trimming removed 1 base from V and 4 bases from J; junction bases left unmatched: 7. The CDR3 covers 15 residues. Looked up from germline, CDR1 is SEHNR and CDR2 is FQNEAQ (reference sequence). The CDR3 loop reads CASSLDGTARYEQYF. The DNA for the CDR3 is TGTGCCAGCAGCTTAGACGGGACAGCCCGATACGAGCAGTACTTC.

The chain is built from TRBV6-6 and TRBJ2-7; TRBD1 matches 12 bases. Germline loops: CDR1 MNHNY, CDR2 SVGAGI (reference sequence). The CDR3 totals 13 residues. J lost 6 bases, V lost 7 bases, and 4 bases had no gene match. As DNA, the CDR3 is TGTGCCAGCACCCGGGACAGGGGGCGCGAGCAGTACTTC. This gives the protein CASTRDRGREQYF.

V and J are TRBV6-6 and TRBJ1-2; D not resolved. V dropped 0 bases and J dropped 4 bases, with 9 bases sitting between them. The germline gives CDR1 MNHNY, CDR2 SVGAGI (reference sequence). CDR3 length equals 14 residues. The CDR3 loop reads CASSYSSGSYGYTF. CDR3 sequence (DNA): TGTGCCAGCAGTTACTCGAGCGGGAGCTATGGCTACACCTTC.

Concerning this clone itself: The sample contains more than one DNA sequence encoding this CDR3. The genes are TRBV5-6 and TRBJ1-3; D unresolved. V lost 0 bases to trimming and J lost 3 bases, with 7 bases between them. Germline lookup yields CDR1 SGHDT and CDR2 YYEEEE. The CDR3 consists of 14 residues. The CDR3 coding sequence is TGTGCCAGCAGCTTGGTCGGGGTTGGAAACACCATATATTTT. Its protein is CASSLVGVGNTIYF.

This chain links TRBV10-3 with TRBJ1-3; D is uncertain. Per germline, CDR1 ENHRY and CDR2 SYGVKD. With 2 bases removed from V and 3 bases from J, the gap between germline ends came to 5 bases. CDR3 length: 13 residues. In DNA, the CDR3 is TGTGCCATCAGTGAGGTTAATGGAAACACCATATATTTT. Its protein is CAISEVNGNTIYF.

V gene TRBV29-1 combines with J gene TRBJ1-3; D is possibly TRBD1 (5 bases). This CDR3 has 13 amino acids. V lost 4 bases and J lost 4, with 11 bases in between. Germline CDR1 reads SQVTM; CDR2 reads ANQGSEA. This CDR3 is CSVGGVSGNTIYF. The CDR3 DNA follows: TGCAGCGTTGGGGGGGTCAGCGGAAACACCATATATTTT.